This is a list of T cell receptor beta chains from one sample in a study of T cell changes during pregnancy in multiple sclerosis. Generated by immunoSEQ multiplex PCR, the TCRdb table keeps only in-frame clones and is missing some. The top ten clones hold about 1.4% of a sample with about 81,000 clones, 80% to 95% of them seen once. Sequencing was performed on peripheral blood, taken in the third trimester of pregnancy. These receptors were collected from a female donor in good health, enrolled as a control in a pregnancy study. Both conserved end residues are part of each CDR3. The order of the fields is clone size, D gene, J gene, V gene, CDR3 DNA, CDR3 protein. The D gene is left open where the match is weak. Clone size is not always given. Where it is, it says once, few, many or a class for expanded clones.

-	TRBD2	TRBJ2-1	TRBV2	TGTGCCAGCAGTGTGACTAGCGGGAGGGAGGACTACAATGAGCAGTTCTTC	CASSVTSGREDYNEQFF
-	-	TRBJ2-2	TRBV5-4	TGTGCCAGCAGCTTGAATTCCGGGGTCGCCGGGGAGCTGTTTTTT	CASSLNSGVAGELFF
-	TRBD2	TRBJ2-7	TRBV4-1	TGCGCCAGCAGCCAAGGGACTAGTTACGAGCAGTACTTC	CASSQGTSYEQYF
-	TRBD1	TRBJ1-1	TRBV28	TGTGCCAGCAGTATCGTCGACAGGGATACTGAAGCTTTCTTT	CASSIVDRDTEAFF
-	-	TRBJ2-5	TRBV18	TGTGCCAGCTCTCGCCAACAAGGGGTGTACCAAGAGACCCAGTACTTC	CASSRQQGVYQETQYF
-	-	TRBJ1-1	TRBV10-2	TGCGCCAGCAGTGAGTCGGGGGGGGTTACTGAAGCTTTCTTT	CASSESGGVTEAFF
once	TRBD1	TRBJ2-7	TRBV4-1	TGCGCCAGCAGCCAAGAGGAACAGGGGGTCGGCCAGTACTTC	CASSQEEQGVGQYF
-	TRBD2	TRBJ2-7	TRBV28	TGTGCCAGCAGTGACCCTCCGGGACTAGGTTCTAACGAGCAGTACTTC	CASSDPPGLGSNEQYF
-	TRBD1	TRBJ2-5	TRBV28	TGTGCCAGCAGTGCCTCCCTCCGGGACAGGGGGCTCAAAGAGACCCAGTACTTC	CASSASLRDRGLKETQYF
-	TRBD1	TRBJ2-1	TRBV6-1	TGTGCCAGCAGTGAAGCACCGGGACAGACAAACAATGAGCAGTTCTTC	CASSEAPGQTNNEQFF
-	-	TRBJ1-5	TRBV30	TGTGCCTGGAGTACAGGGAACAATCAGCCCCAGCATTTT	CAWSTGNNQPQHF
-	-	TRBJ2-5	TRBV5-1	TGCGCCAGCAGCTTGGGGATGAGGGAGACCCAGTACTTC	CASSLGMRETQYF
-	-	TRBJ1-5	TRBV19	TGTGCCAGTAGGTACGCCTCAGGGTTCCATCAGCCCCAGCATTTT	CASRYASGFHQPQHF
-	TRBD2	TRBJ2-1	TRBV7-8	TGTGCCAGCAGTCCCGAAGGGAGGGACAATGAGCAGTTCTTC	CASSPEGRDNEQFF
-	-	TRBJ1-3	TRBV27	TGTGCCAGCAGGGCGAGAGGTAACACCATATATTTT	CASRARGNTIYF
-	-	TRBJ1-5	TRBV7-9	TGTGCCAGCAGCCTGGGGGGGGATCGGCCCCAGCATTTT	CASSLGGDRPQHF
once	-	TRBJ2-6	TRBV5-4	TGTGCCAGCAGCACGAGGGACAAAGGGGCCAACGTCCTGACTTTC	CASSTRDKGANVLTF
-	-	TRBJ1-4	TRBV4-1	TGCGCCAGCAGCCAGATCGGACAGTCAACTAATGAAAAACTGTTTTTT	CASSQIGQSTNEKLFF
-	-	TRBJ2-3	TRBV2	TGTGCCAGCAGTGGGGGTCGGGGGGATACGCAGTATTTT	CASSGGRGDTQYF
-	TRBD1	TRBJ2-5	TRBV15	TGTGCCACCAGCAGAACCCCACAGGGGGCAGGGGAGACCCAGTACTTC	CATSRTPQGAGETQYF
-	-	TRBJ2-7	TRBV15	TGTGCCACCAGCAGCCGCGACTCTTACGAGCAGTACTTC	CATSSRDSYEQYF
-	-	TRBJ2-7	TRBV28	TGTGCCAGCAGCCCTCCCGGGTCGGGCTACGAGCAGTACTTC	CASSPPGSGYEQYF
-	-	TRBJ2-7	TRBV4-1	TGCGCCAGCAGCCAAGTTGAGGGAGCCGAAAGCGAGCAGTACTTC	CASSQVEGAESEQYF
-	TRBD1	TRBJ2-7	TRBV19	TGTGCCAGTAGCGACAGGGCCTACGAGCAGTACTTC	CASSDRAYEQYF
-	TRBD1	TRBJ2-2	TRBV30	TGTGCCTGGCAACGGACAGGATCCGGGGAGCTGTTTTTT	CAWQRTGSGELFF
-	TRBD2	TRBJ2-3	TRBV28	TGTGCCAGCAGCCCTCCGGGGGGGGCAAGGGATACGCAGTATTTT	CASSPPGGARDTQYF
-	-	TRBJ1-5	TRBV28	TGTGCCAGCAGTCCCCGCGGGTATAGCAATCAGCCCCAGCATTTT	CASSPRGYSNQPQHF
-	TRBD1	TRBJ1-5	TRBV28	TGTGCCAGCACCTTTTGGGACAGGGGGCTTGATCAGCCCCAGCATTTT	CASTFWDRGLDQPQHF
once	-	TRBJ2-7	TRBV11-2	TGTGCCAGCAGCTTAGACAGCGAGCAGTACTTC	CASSLDSEQYF
few	TRBD1	TRBJ2-5	TRBV7-9	TGTGCCAGCAGCTTAGCGACAGGGTTGGAGACCCAGTACTTC	CASSLATGLETQYF
-	TRBD2	TRBJ2-5	TRBV12-5	TGTGCTAGTTCTCGTTGGGGAGCGGGAGTAAGGGAGACCCAGTACTTC	CASSRWGAGVRETQYF
-	-	TRBJ2-3	TRBV6-6	TGTGCCAGCAGTTACTTGCAGGGTACAGATACGCAGTATTTT	CASSYLQGTDTQYF
-	TRBD1	TRBJ2-7	TRBV5-1	TGCGCCAGCAGCCCCGGGACAGCTACCGAGCAGTACTTC	CASSPGTATEQYF
-	TRBD2	TRBJ2-3	TRBV28	TGTGCCAGCAGGGCCGGAAGGACTAGCAGGGGCGATACGCAGTATTTT	CASRAGRTSRGDTQYF
-	-	TRBJ2-7	TRBV7-9	TGTGCCAGCAGCTTAGGCCCTAGGTACGGATACGAGCAGTACTTC	CASSLGPRYGYEQYF
-	-	TRBJ2-1	TRBV19	TGTGCCAGTAGTATAGTGGAGGCAAGCCTCATCTCTGGGAATGAGCAGTTCTTC	CASSIVEASLISGNEQFF
-	TRBD1	TRBJ2-2	TRBV19	TGTGCCAGTAGTGAAGGGACAGGGAAGTACACCGGGGAGCTGTTTTTT	CASSEGTGKYTGELFF
-	-	TRBJ1-4	TRBV2	TGTGCCCGGGGTGGGGAAAACAATGAAAAACTGTTTTTT	CARGGENNEKLFF
-	TRBD2	TRBJ2-1	TRBV27	TGTGCCAGCAGTTTCCTCGGGACTAGCGGGAGACGATCCGACAATGAGCAGTTCTTC	CASSFLGTSGRRSDNEQFF
-	TRBD1	TRBJ1-3	TRBV5-6	TGTGCCAGCAGCTCGGACGGACAGGGGGGATCGGTGTTTGGAAACACCATATATTTT	CASSSDGQGGSVFGNTIYF
-	-	TRBJ2-5	TRBV19	TGTGCCAGTACCCCTAGGGGATCGTTAGACCCGGAACGCAACCAAGAGACCCAGTACTTC	CASTPRGSLDPERNQETQYF
-	TRBD1	TRBJ2-7	TRBV18	TGTGCCAGCTCCCCAGGGACAGGGGGCTACGAGCAGTACTTC	CASSPGTGGYEQYF
-	-	TRBJ1-1	TRBV6-5	TGTGCCAGCAGTTACCGTGGCACGTCTGAAGCTTTCTTT	CASSYRGTSEAFF
-	-	TRBJ2-5	TRBV28	TGTGCCAGCAGTTTCCACAGGGGCCTGGGGGGAGAGACCCAGTACTTC	CASSFHRGLGGETQYF
-	TRBD2	TRBJ2-5	TRBV7-7	TGTGCCAGCAGCCCCGGGACTAGCGGGAGCACCCAGTACTTC	CASSPGTSGSTQYF
-	TRBD2	TRBJ2-1	TRBV7-2	TGTGCCAGCAGCCCACTTCGATCGGGACTAGCGGGCCCCAATGAGCAGTTCTTC	CASSPLRSGLAGPNEQFF
-	TRBD2	TRBJ2-1	TRBV6-6	TGTGCCAGCAGTTGGCTAGCGGGAGAGGGTGAGCAGTTCTTC	CASSWLAGEGEQFF
-	-	TRBJ2-2	TRBV5-1	TGCGCCAGCAGCTTCCCAGGGCCCACCGGGGAGCTGTTTTTT	CASSFPGPTGELFF
-	TRBD2	TRBJ2-5	TRBV6-5	TGTGCCAGCAACCCTAGCGGGAGAGGCGGGGAGACCCAGTACTTC	CASNPSGRGGETQYF
-	TRBD1	TRBJ1-2	TRBV13	TGTGCCAGCAGCTCTGGGGACAGCTATGGCTACACCTTC	CASSSGDSYGYTF
-	-	TRBJ2-1	TRBV18	TGTGCCAGCTCCCCGAGACTACCTTACAATGAGCAGTTCTTC	CASSPRLPYNEQFF
-	-	TRBJ1-1	TRBV6-4	TGTGCCAGCAGTGAGGGCAGGGGCACTGAAGCTTTCTTT	CASSEGRGTEAFF
-	-	TRBJ1-1	TRBV7-9	TGTGCCAGCAGCTCATTTAGGGGGTTGAACACTGAAGCTTTCTTT	CASSSFRGLNTEAFF
-	-	TRBJ2-5	TRBV7-8	TGTGCCAGCAGCTGGATTAAGGGGGAGACCCAGTACTTC	CASSWIKGETQYF
-	TRBD2	TRBJ2-7	TRBV6-1	TGTGCCAGCAGTGGTGTAGCGGGAGGACGTTACGAGCAGTACTTC	CASSGVAGGRYEQYF